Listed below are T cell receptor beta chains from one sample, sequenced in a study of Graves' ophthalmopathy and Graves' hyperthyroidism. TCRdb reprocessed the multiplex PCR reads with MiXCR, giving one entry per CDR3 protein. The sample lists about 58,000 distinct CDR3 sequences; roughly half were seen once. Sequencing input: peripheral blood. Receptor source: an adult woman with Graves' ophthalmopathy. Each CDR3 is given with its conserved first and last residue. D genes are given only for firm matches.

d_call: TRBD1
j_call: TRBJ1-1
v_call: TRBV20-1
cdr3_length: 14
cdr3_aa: CSASDRGRRTEAFF

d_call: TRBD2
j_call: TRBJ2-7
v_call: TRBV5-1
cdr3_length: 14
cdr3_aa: CASSWGLAGHEQYF

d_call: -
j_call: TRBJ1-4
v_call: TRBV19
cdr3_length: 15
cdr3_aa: CASSYAYVANEKLFF

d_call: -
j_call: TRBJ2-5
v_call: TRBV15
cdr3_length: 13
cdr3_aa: CATSRAPKETQYF

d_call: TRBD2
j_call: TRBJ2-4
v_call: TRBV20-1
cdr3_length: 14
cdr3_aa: CSARRAGNKNIQYF

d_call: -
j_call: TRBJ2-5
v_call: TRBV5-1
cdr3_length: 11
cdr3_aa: CASSLRGTQYF

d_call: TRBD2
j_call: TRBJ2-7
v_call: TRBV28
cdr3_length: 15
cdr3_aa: CASSSSGRYGYEQYF

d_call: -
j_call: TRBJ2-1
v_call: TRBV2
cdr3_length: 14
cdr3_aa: CASSEAGGGNEQFF

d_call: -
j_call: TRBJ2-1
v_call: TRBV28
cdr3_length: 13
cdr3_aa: CASSKGHLNEQFF

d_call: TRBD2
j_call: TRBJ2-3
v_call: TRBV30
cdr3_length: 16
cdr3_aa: CAWSYASGRSTDTQYF

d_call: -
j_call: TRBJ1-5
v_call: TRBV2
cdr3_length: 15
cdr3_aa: CASSLDGGPNQPQHF

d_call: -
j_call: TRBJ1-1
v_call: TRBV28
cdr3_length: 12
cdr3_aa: CASRTETTEAFF

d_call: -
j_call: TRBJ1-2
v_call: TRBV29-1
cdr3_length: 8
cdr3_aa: CSVETAYF

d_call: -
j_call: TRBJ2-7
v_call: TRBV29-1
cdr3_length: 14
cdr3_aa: CSVEDSVGDDEQYF

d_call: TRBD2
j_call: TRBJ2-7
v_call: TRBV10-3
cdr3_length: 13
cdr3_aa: CAIASGRACEQYF

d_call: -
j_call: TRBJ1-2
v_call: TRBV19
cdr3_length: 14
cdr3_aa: CASSMGSGIYGYTF

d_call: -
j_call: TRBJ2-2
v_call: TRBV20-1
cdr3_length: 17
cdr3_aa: CSATEFKGGLNTGELFF

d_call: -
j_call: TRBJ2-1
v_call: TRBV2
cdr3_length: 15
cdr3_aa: CASSEQGALYNEQFF

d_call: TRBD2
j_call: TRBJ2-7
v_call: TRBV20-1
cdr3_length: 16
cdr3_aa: CSAPAPILAGRYEQYF

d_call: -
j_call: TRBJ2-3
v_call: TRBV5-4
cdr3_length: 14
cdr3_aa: CASSSGGTGNTQYF

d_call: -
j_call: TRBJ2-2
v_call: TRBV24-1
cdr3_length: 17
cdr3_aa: CATSGSGGIFDTGELFF

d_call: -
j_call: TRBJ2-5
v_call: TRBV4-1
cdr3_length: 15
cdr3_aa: CASSQDSGGEKTQYF

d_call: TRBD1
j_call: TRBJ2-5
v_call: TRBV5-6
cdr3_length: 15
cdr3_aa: CASSLEAGGLEAQYF

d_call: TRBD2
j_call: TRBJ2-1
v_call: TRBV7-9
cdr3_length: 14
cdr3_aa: CASSPASGWDEQFF

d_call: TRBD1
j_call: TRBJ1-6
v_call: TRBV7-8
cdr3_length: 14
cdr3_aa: CASSPGQGASPLHF

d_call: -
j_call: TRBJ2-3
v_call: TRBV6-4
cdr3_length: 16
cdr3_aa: CASRVLAGQGSDTQYF

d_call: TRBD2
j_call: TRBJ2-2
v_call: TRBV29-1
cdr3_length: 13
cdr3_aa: CSVSQAGDGELFF

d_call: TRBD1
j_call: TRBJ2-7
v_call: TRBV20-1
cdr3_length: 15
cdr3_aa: CSAQDGQGDSYEQYF

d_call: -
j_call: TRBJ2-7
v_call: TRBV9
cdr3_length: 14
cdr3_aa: CASTNSGTGYEQYF

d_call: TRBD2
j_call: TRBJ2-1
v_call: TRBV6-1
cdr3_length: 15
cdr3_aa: CASSEQAGGYNEQFF

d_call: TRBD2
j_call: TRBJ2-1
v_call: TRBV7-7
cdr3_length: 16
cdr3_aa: CASSLEGSGRNNEQFF

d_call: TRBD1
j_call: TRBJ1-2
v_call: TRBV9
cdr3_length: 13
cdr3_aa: CASSAGQGVGYTF

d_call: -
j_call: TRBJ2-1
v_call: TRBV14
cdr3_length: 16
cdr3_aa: CASSQDAGTSYNEQFF

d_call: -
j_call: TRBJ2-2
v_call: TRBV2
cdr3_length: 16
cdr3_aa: CASRATNRQGHGELFF

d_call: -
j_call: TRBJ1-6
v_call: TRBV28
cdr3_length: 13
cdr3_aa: CASRTADNSPLHF

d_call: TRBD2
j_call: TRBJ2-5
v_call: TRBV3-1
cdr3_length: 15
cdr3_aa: CASSQDGGGQETQYF

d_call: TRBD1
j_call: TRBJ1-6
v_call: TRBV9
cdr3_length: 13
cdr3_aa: CASSGQGGTPLHF

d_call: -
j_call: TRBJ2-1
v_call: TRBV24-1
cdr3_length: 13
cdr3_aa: CATSDPPNDEQFF

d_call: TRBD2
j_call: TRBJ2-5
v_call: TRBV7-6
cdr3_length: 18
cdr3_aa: CASSLFPASGRGSETQYF

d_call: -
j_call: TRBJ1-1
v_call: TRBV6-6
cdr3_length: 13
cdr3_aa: CASSRQAETEAFF

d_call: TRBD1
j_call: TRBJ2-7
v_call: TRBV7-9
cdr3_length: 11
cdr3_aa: CAGDRVHEQYF

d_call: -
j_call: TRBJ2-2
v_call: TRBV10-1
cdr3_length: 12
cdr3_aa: CASSGGTGELFF

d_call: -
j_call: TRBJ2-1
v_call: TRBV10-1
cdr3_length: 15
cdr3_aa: CASSDRPGMRNEQFF

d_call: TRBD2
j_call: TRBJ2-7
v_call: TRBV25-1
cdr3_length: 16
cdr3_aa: CASSDSAAGGHYEQYF

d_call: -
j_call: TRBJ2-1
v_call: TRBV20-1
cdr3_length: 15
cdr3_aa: CSARGTPPVHNEQFF

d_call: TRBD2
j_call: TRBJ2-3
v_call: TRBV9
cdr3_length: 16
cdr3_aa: CASSVSSGRTSDTQYF